These 19 T cell receptor beta chains were all obtained from the same sample, sequenced in a study of glioma-infiltrating T cells after dendritic cell vaccination. This table comes from immunoSEQ multiplex PCR, and its TCRdb copy is limited to in-frame clones, with some not included. This table holds around 100,000 clones, roughly 79% found once. The sample here was blood, taken before dendritic cell vaccination. Every receptor here comes from a human donor with glioblastoma.

The rearrangement uses TRBV7-2 and TRBJ2-2; D not certain. V lost 4 bases and J lost 7, with 7 bases in between. From germline, CDR1 is SGHTA and CDR2 FQGNSA. The CDR3 is made up of 12 amino acids. DNA for the CDR3: TGTGCCAGCAGCTCCACTTTCGGGGAGCTGTTTTTT. Its translation is CASSSTFGELFF.

This clone was counted once. The CDR3 bases are TGTGCCAGCAGTGAAACAGGCCTCCTATATAGCAATCAGCCCCAGCATTTT. This codes for CASSETGLLYSNQPQHF. The V call is TRBV2, the J call TRBJ1-5, with D possibly matching TRBD1 (5 bases). Germline V lookup: CDR1 SNHLY, CDR2 FYNNEI. The V gene lost 2 bases and the J gene lost 0 bases, with 14 bases spanning the gap. This CDR3 is built from 17 residues.

CDR3 in amino acids: CASSYIGGDPNEQFF. The CDR3 nucleotides are TGTGCCAGCAGTTACATCGGGGGGGACCCCAATGAGCAGTTCTTC. The V call is TRBV6-5, the J call TRBJ2-1; TRBD2 aligns across 8 bases. The CDR3 totals 15 residues. Germline CDR1 MNHEY, CDR2 SVGAGI. The trim removed 2 bases at V and 6 bases at J, leaving 6 bases unmatched.

The chain recombines TRBV28 with TRBJ1-4; 7 bases are a match to TRBD1. Per the germline V gene, CDR1 is MDHEN and CDR2 is SYDVKM. The CDR3 is made up of 14 amino acids. V was pared by 8 bases and J by 8 bases, with 11 bases of the junction left unmatched. CDR3 in amino acids: CASGDRDRWEKLFF. The DNA of the CDR3 is TGTGCCAGCGGAGACCGGGACAGATGGGAAAAACTGTTTTTT.

This clone was observed a single time. The V and J genes are TRBV6-1 and TRBJ2-2; D possibly corresponds to TRBD1 (6 bases). CDR1 and CDR2 (germline): MNHNS, SASEGT. V lost 4 bases and J lost 0, with 12 bases in between. This CDR3 has 16 amino acids. The CDR3 nucleotides read TGTGCCAGCAGTGGACCCGGGACATCGAACACCGGGGAGCTGTTTTTT. Translation gives CASSGPGTSNTGELFF.

The chain uses TRBV7-6 and TRBJ2-5; D might be TRBD2 (6 bases). Germline CDR1 and CDR2: SGHVS and FNYEAQ. CDR3 size: 17 residues. Trimming removed 4 bases at V and 3 bases at J, with 21 bases between. The CDR3, as DNA: TGTGCCAGCAGCTCCTCCCGGCGGGGCACTTGGGAAGAGACCCAGTACTTC. The encoded protein is CASSSSRRGTWEETQYF.

The CDR3 DNA follows: TGTGCCAGCAGCCCAGGGACTAGCCTACTGGGGACCCAGTACTTC. Translated, it gives CASSPGTSLLGTQYF. This chain links TRBV7-8 with TRBJ2-5, with 9 bases identical to TRBD2. The CDR3 runs to 15 residues. In germline, CDR1 is SGHVS, CDR2 FQNEAQ. The J segment lost 7 bases and the V segment lost 5 bases, leaving 11 bases of the junction unmatched.

The rearrangement uses TRBV10-3 and TRBJ1-1; a possible D gene is TRBD1 (5 bases). V shed 3 bases and J shed 8 bases, with 10 bases lying between them. Germline assignment: CDR1 ENHRY and CDR2 SYGVKD. This CDR3 contains 12 residues. This CDR3 is CAISERGVEAFF. The CDR3, as DNA: TGTGCCATCAGTGAAAGGGGCGTGGAAGCTTTCTTT.

This clone was recorded only once. V and J are TRBV10-1 and TRBJ2-7, with TRBD1 identical over 8 bases. The germline V gene has CDR1 WNHNN and CDR2 SYGVQD (reference sequence). The J segment lost 2 bases and the V segment lost 8 bases, leaving 5 bases of the junction unmatched. The CDR3 is 13 amino acids. The CDR3 DNA is TGCGCCAGCCGACAGACAGGGGCCTACGAGCAGTACTTC. Protein product: CASRQTGAYEQYF.

V gene TRBV30 combines with J gene TRBJ1-4; D not resolved. Germline CDR1 and CDR2: GTSNPN and SVGIG (reference sequence). The CDR3 totals 12 residues. The ends were cut back, 1 base at V and 8 bases at J, with 8 bases in the middle. The CDR3 nucleotides are TGTGCCTGGAGTGCGGGATGGGAAAAACTGTTTTTT. Translated: CAWSAGWEKLFF.

The J gene is TRBJ1-5, the V gene TRBV27; 7 positions match TRBD1. Germline V gene lookup returns CDR1 MNHEY and CDR2 SMNVEV (reference sequence). Trimming cost V 0 bases and J 7 bases; bases outside gene matches: 3. CDR3 length: 14 amino acids. CDR3 residues: CASSLSPGGQPQHF. The CDR3 DNA reads TGTGCCAGCAGTTTATCGCCAGGGGGACAGCCCCAGCATTTT.

The V call is TRBV6-5, the J call TRBJ1-1; a possible D gene is TRBD1 (6 bases). V was clipped by 6 bases and J by 7 bases, with 18 bases between them. The germline CDR1 and CDR2 sequences are MNHEY and SVGAGI. CDR3 length: 14 residues. The CDR3 region has the DNA TGTGCCAGCAGCCTGGGGGGGGCAAGCGGTGAAGCTTTCTTT. This gives the protein CASSLGGASGEAFF.

This chain joins TRBV18 and TRBJ2-7; 9 positions agree with TRBD1. Germline values: CDR1 KGHSH, CDR2 LQKENI. Germline trimming cut 0 bases from V and 2 bases from J; bases unmatched to any gene: 2. The CDR3 consists of 15 residues. The DNA for the CDR3 is TGTGCCAGCTCACCACCGACAGGGGGAACCTACGAGCAGTACTTC. Protein sequence: CASSPPTGGTYEQYF.

This chain connects TRBV7-9 to TRBJ2-7; possibly TRBD2 for D (6 bases). The CDR3 is 15 amino acids. The germline CDR1 and CDR2 sequences are SEHNR and FQNEAQ (reference sequence). V lost 5 bases to trimming and J lost 5 bases, with 19 bases between them. CDR3: CASSLGTLQADEQYF. In nucleotides, the CDR3 is TGTGCCAGCAGCCTTGGGACTTTACAGGCTGACGAGCAGTACTTC.

This clone occurred a few times. This CDR3 is CASSIGEGPADTEAFF. CDR3 sequence (DNA): TGTGCCAGTAGTATAGGGGAGGGACCCGCTGACACTGAAGCTTTCTTT. The chain uses TRBV19 and TRBJ1-1; weak D call: TRBD1 (5 bases). Germline lookup yields CDR1 LNHDA and CDR2 SQIVND (reference sequence). Trimming shortened V by 1 base and J by 3 bases, and 15 bases separated the two germline ends. The CDR3 has 16 amino acids.

The chain couples TRBV7-9 to TRBJ2-7, with D possibly TRBD1 on 7 matching bases. Germline values: CDR1 SEHNR, CDR2 FQNEAQ (reference sequence). Trimming took off 5 bases at V and 4 bases at J, with 15 bases between the two ends. This CDR3 is built from 14 residues. The CDR3 DNA reads TGTGCCAGCAGCCCCTCGGGGGACAGATACGAGCAGTACTTC. This translates into CASSPSGDRYEQYF.

The chain is built from TRBV4-1 and TRBJ2-1, with 9 bases lining up with TRBD2. Germline V CDR1 and CDR2: MGHRA, YSYEKL. J gave up 0 bases and V 2 bases, and 11 bases lay outside the gene matches. This CDR3 contains 19 residues. The CDR3 here is CASSQSGSGGYLSYNEQFF. CDR3 bases: TGCGCCAGCAGCCAATCGGGTAGCGGGGGCTATCTCTCCTACAATGAGCAGTTCTTC.

This clone has just a few counts. V is TRBV30 and J is TRBJ2-6, with D tentatively TRBD1 (6 bases). The CDR3 consists of 16 residues. The V and J ends lost 0 bases and 0 bases respectively, with 9 bases between them. Germline loops: CDR1 GTSNPN, CDR2 SVGIG (reference sequence). This CDR3 reads CAWSVAGVSGANVLTF. CDR3 in DNA: TGTGCCTGGAGTGTGGCAGGGGTCTCTGGGGCCAACGTCCTGACTTTC.

CDR3 region: CASARRGETQYF. The CDR3 DNA reads as TGTGCCAGCGCAAGGCGGGGCGAGACCCAGTACTTC. The chain links TRBV6-5 to TRBJ2-5, with a possible D match to TRBD2 (6 bases). There are 12 residues in the CDR3. Looked up from germline, CDR1 is MNHEY and CDR2 is SVGAGI. V was pared by 8 bases and J by 5 bases, with 12 bases between.